Listed below are T cell receptor beta chains from one sample, sequenced in a study of cytomegalovirus exposure and HLA in healthy donors. Sequencing was performed with immunoSEQ multiplex PCR; in TCRdb, only in-frame clones are kept and a portion is missing. The sample yields roughly 200,000 clones, 70% to 85% seen once. Specimen: PBMCs. Receptor source: a woman aged 55 to 70 in good health and CMV-seropositive. The CDR3 runs from the conserved cysteine through the conserved F or W. A D gene is named only where the DNA matches it firmly. Rows give clone size only sometimes, using once, few, many, or a class for an expanded clone.

D: TRBD2
V: TRBV4-2
J: TRBJ2-7
size: NA
DNA: TGTGCCAGCAGCCGAACCGGGACTAGCGACGAGCAGTACTTC
CDR3: CASSRTGTSDEQYF

D: NA
V: TRBV7-9
J: TRBJ1-1
size: few
DNA: TGTGCCAGCAGCTTAGAAGTGTATTATCAGTTAGAAGCTTTCTTT
CDR3: CASSLEVYYQLEAFF

D: NA
V: TRBV19
J: TRBJ1-1
size: NA
DNA: TGTGCAGTGGGGGCAGGGGATGCTTTCTTT
CDR3: CAVGAGDAFF

D: TRBD1
V: TRBV5-8
J: TRBJ2-5
size: NA
DNA: TGTGCCAGCTCGAGGACAGGGAGTCCCCAAGAGACCCAGTACTTC
CDR3: CASSRTGSPQETQYF

D: NA
V: TRBV4-2
J: TRBJ1-2
size: NA
DNA: TGTGCCAGCAGCCAAGAGCTGACAGGAGGCTATGGCTACACCTTC
CDR3: CASSQELTGGYGYTF

D: NA
V: TRBV5-1
J: TRBJ1-1
size: NA
DNA: TGCGCCAGCAGCAACATCGGAGGGGGGGCAGAGTTGGCCGTGCAAGCTTTCTTT
CDR3: CASSNIGGGAELAVQAFF

D: TRBD1
V: TRBV30
J: TRBJ1-6
size: NA
DNA: TGTGCCTGGAGTTCTACAGGGGGCACGGCACCCCTCCACTTT
CDR3: CAWSSTGGTAPLHF

D: TRBD1
V: TRBV28
J: TRBJ1-1
size: NA
DNA: TGTGCCAGCAAGGGGGCAGGGGGCGCGGACACTGAAGCTTTCTTT
CDR3: CASKGAGGADTEAFF

D: TRBD2
V: TRBV7-2
J: TRBJ2-5
size: NA
DNA: TGTGCCAGCAGCTCGTCGGGGGGAGAGACCCAGTACTTC
CDR3: CASSSSGGETQYF

D: NA
V: TRBV5-4
J: TRBJ2-5
size: NA
DNA: TGTGCCAGCAGCTTGCAGGGCAAGACCCAGTACTTC
CDR3: CASSLQGKTQYF

D: TRBD1
V: TRBV9
J: TRBJ1-6
size: NA
DNA: TGTGCCAGCAGCGAGGCAGGGGGTTCACCCCTCCACTTT
CDR3: CASSEAGGSPLHF

D: NA
V: TRBV9
J: TRBJ2-3
size: NA
DNA: TGTGCCAGCAGCGAGGAGGGAACGACAGATACGCAGTATTTT
CDR3: CASSEEGTTDTQYF

D: NA
V: TRBV10-2
J: TRBJ1-4
size: NA
DNA: TGCGCCAGCAGTGATGCCGGGGTTAAAGAAAAACTGTTTTTT
CDR3: CASSDAGVKEKLFF

D: TRBD2
V: TRBV10-3
J: TRBJ2-7
size: NA
DNA: TGTGCCATCAGTGAGTCTGGCGGGAGCCTAAGCGAGCAGTACTTC
CDR3: CAISESGGSLSEQYF

D: NA
V: TRBV2
J: TRBJ1-2
size: NA
DNA: TGTGCCAGCAGCGCGAGTGAGGACTATGGCTACACCTTC
CDR3: CASSASEDYGYTF

D: NA
V: TRBV4-1
J: TRBJ2-1
size: NA
DNA: TGCGCCAGCAGCCTTCTTCCCCTACAGGATGAGCAGTTCTTC
CDR3: CASSLLPLQDEQFF

D: NA
V: TRBV27
J: TRBJ1-3
size: NA
DNA: TGTGCCAGCAGTTTGGGGGCGCGTGGAAACACCATATATTTT
CDR3: CASSLGARGNTIYF

D: NA
V: TRBV9
J: TRBJ2-7
size: NA
DNA: TGTGCCAGCAGCGTCGCGACTGATTCTGCCTACGAGCAGTACTTC
CDR3: CASSVATDSAYEQYF